These T cell receptor beta chains were read from a single sample in a study of T-cell memory formation after mild COVID-19. In TCRdb, the 5' RACE reads were re-called with MiXCR into one record per CDR3 protein. Among about 470,000 distinct CDR3 sequences listed, nearly 25% were seen once. Sequencing was carried out using PBMCs or a T cell subset sorted from them (not recorded which). These receptors came from an adult woman who had mild COVID-19 (a few samples of this study predate the infection). Cell type and time point are not known. The CDR3 runs from the conserved cysteine through the conserved F or W. A D gene is named only where the DNA matches it firmly. Rows may omit the clone size; those that give it use once, few, many or a size class.

TRBV18	.	many	TRBJ2-3	TGTGCCAGTGCAGATGGGAAGTCTACGCAGTATTTT	CASADGKSTQYF
TRBV5-1	.	.	TRBJ2-4	TGCGCCAGCAGCTTGGAAGGGACAACAAACCTTCAGTACTTC	CASSLEGTTNLQYF
TRBV19	TRBD2	few	TRBJ2-3	TGTGCCAGTAGTACCGGGAGGGCCGCTTTGGCTACGCAGTATTTT	CASSTGRAALATQYF
TRBV12-3/TRBV12-4	TRBD1	.	TRBJ1-6	TGTGCCAGCAGGCTAGGGGGCGGGAATTCACCCCTCCACTTT	CASRLGGGNSPLHF
TRBV20-1	.	.	TRBJ1-3	TGCAGTGCTACCCGAAACAGCGGAGGAAACACCATATATTTT	CSATRNSGGNTIYF
TRBV6-5	.	.	TRBJ2-2	TGTGCCAGCAGTAAAGCGGAACGTACGAACACCGGGGAGCTGTTTTTT	CASSKAERTNTGELFF
TRBV15	.	.	TRBJ2-7	TGTGCCACCAGCGGAACCGGATACGAGCAGTACTTC	CATSGTGYEQYF
TRBV15	TRBD1	.	TRBJ2-3	TGTGCCACAAGATTTATCCGGACAGGGGCAACAGATACGCAGTATTTT	CATRFIRTGATDTQYF
TRBV12-3/TRBV12-4	TRBD2	few	TRBJ2-3	TGTGCCAGCAGTTTCGCGGGGGGTATCACAGATACGCAGTATTTT	CASSFAGGITDTQYF
TRBV12-3/TRBV12-4	TRBD2	few	TRBJ2-1	TGTGCCAGCAGGCAATCAGGGACGGGACTAGCGGGAGCTGAGCAGTTCTTC	CASRQSGTGLAGAEQFF
TRBV5-1	TRBD2	.	TRBJ2-3	TGCGCCAGCAGCTTGGTGGCGGGGGGGCGGCCACGTGGGCAGTATTTT	CASSLVAGGRPRGQYF
TRBV24-1	.	few	TRBJ2-1	TGTGCCACCAGTGATTCGAGTAGCTCGAATGAGCAGTTCTTC	CATSDSSSSNEQFF
TRBV3-1	.	.	TRBJ1-2	TGTGCCAGCAGCCATTTAAGGCAAGGTGACTACACCTTC	CASSHLRQGDYTF
TRBV18	TRBD2	.	TRBJ2-6	TGTGCCAGCTCACCACCGGGACTACCCCCCCCCGGGGCCAACGTCCTGACTTTC	CASSPPGLPPPGANVLTF
TRBV12-3/TRBV12-4	.	few	TRBJ2-7	TGTGCCAGCAGTTTTATAAGTCTGGACGAGCAGTACTTC	CASSFISLDEQYF
TRBV9	.	.	TRBJ2-2	TGTGCCAGCAGCGTAGGGGGCAGGGGTTTCACCGGGGAGCTGTTTTTT	CASSVGGRGFTGELFF
TRBV20-1	TRBD2	few	TRBJ2-2	TGCAGTATAAGCGGGGGGAGAACAACCGGGGAGCTGTTTTTT	CSISGGRTTGELFF
TRBV7-2	.	few	TRBJ2-1	TGTGCCAGCAGCTTAGAGAGCGGTTCTAACAATGAGCAGTTCTTC	CASSLESGSNNEQFF
TRBV18	.	.	TRBJ2-3	TGTGCCAGCTCACCACGGCCGGGGGACAGCACAGATACGCAGTATTTT	CASSPRPGDSTDTQYF
TRBV7-3	.	few	TRBJ2-2	TGTGCCAGCAGCTTCGGTGGGGGTGGTACCGGGGAGCTGTTTTTT	CASSFGGGGTGELFF
TRBV29-1	.	many	TRBJ2-7	TGCAGCGTCCGGACTGGGACCTACGAGCAGTACTTC	CSVRTGTYEQYF
TRBV7-9	.	.	TRBJ2-6	TGTGCCGGCACTAACTCTGGGGCCAACGTCCTGACTTTC	CAGTNSGANVLTF
TRBV7-3	TRBD2	few	TRBJ2-3	TGTGCCAGCAGCTCGGGGGGCGGGAGGACGGATACGCAGTATTTT	CASSSGGGRTDTQYF
TRBV6-2/TRBV6-3	TRBD2	few	TRBJ2-2	TGTGCCAGCACCCCGACTAGCCTGAACACCGGGGAGCTGTTTTTT	CASTPTSLNTGELFF
TRBV18	TRBD1	.	TRBJ1-2	TGTGCCAGCTCACCTCGACAGGGGGCTAACTATGGCTACACCTTC	CASSPRQGANYGYTF